What follows are 15 T cell receptor beta chains derived from one specimen sequenced in a study of beta chain features in type 1 diabetes. Findings of the study overall: Moderate but significant shortening of TCRB CDR3s was recorded in all four CD4+ subsets from Type 1 diabetes patients.

These receptors lack a known antigen. The whole isolated RNA underwent reverse transcription, so sequencing captured expressed TCRB transcripts. Repertoires were generated with immunoSEQ multiplex PCR, while TCRdb's copy carries only in-frame clones and drops some. The table shows approximately 120,000 clones, with 15% to 20% occurring only once. The sample consisted of central memory CD4+ T cells from blood. The receptors originated from a man aged 18 to 30 with type 1 diabetes.

The gene calls are TRBV7-9 and TRBJ2-3; D possibly corresponds to TRBD2 (5 bases). Trimming pared 1 base from V and 7 bases from J, leaving 18 bases between. From germline, CDR1 is SEHNR and CDR2 FQNEAQ (reference sequence). The CDR3 has 16 residues. The CDR3 nucleotides read TGTGCCAGCAGCTTAGTATCGGCTAGCTATGAGAATACGCAGTATTTT. Its protein is CASSLVSASYENTQYF. The full variable domain, with the rest looked up from reference TRBV7-9 and TRBJ2-3, is DTGVSQNPRHKITKRGQNVTFRCDPISEHNRLYWYRQTLGQGPEFLTYFQNEAQLEKSRLLSDRFSAERPKGSFSTLEIQRTEQGDSAMYLCASSLVSASYENTQYFGPGTRLTVL.

This clone has more than one count but fewer than ten. V and J are TRBV28 and TRBJ2-5; no clear D gene. CDR3 length: 13 residues. Germline CDR1 MDHEN, CDR2 SYDVKM. Between the trimmed V and J ends, which lost 6 bases and 4 bases, there was a span of 12 bases. Here the CDR3 reads CASRPQIRETQYF. The CDR3 DNA sequence: TGTGCCAGCAGACCACAGATACGAGAGACCCAGTACTTC.

The rearrangement links TRBV30 to TRBJ1-2; no firm D call. The V and J ends lost 2 bases and 4 bases respectively, with 8 bases between them. Germline CDR1 and CDR2: GTSNPN and SVGIG (reference sequence). The CDR3 runs 12 residues. The CDR3 nucleotides are TGTGCCTGGAGTCTGGATTCCTATGGCTACACCTTC. Translation: CAWSLDSYGYTF.

The table lists this clone with many counts. The chain carries TRBV28 and TRBJ2-7; 11 bases are a match to TRBD1. From germline, CDR1 is MDHEN and CDR2 SYDVKM. V trimming: 3 bases; J trimming: 4 bases; junction bases outside the gene matches: 5. This CDR3 contains 15 residues. CDR3 nucleotides: TGTGCCAGCAGTTTTAGGACAGGGGGCTTTTACGAGCAGTACTTC. Its protein product is CASSFRTGGFYEQYF.

The rearrangement joins TRBV7-2 to TRBJ2-1, with unresolved D. Trimming cost V 2 bases and J 3 bases, with 11 bases left between them. Germline assignment: CDR1 SGHTA and CDR2 FQGNSA. The CDR3 consists of 15 residues. This CDR3 is CASSLLGSYYNEQFF. The CDR3 DNA reads TGTGCCAGCAGCTTACTTGGCAGCTACTACAATGAGCAGTTCTTC.

The genes are TRBV7-6 and TRBJ1-4, with D unclear. The ends were cut back, 2 bases at V and 6 bases at J, with 7 bases in the middle. The germline CDR1 and CDR2 sequences are SGHVS and FNYEAQ. The CDR3 is 13 residues long. CDR3: CASSLTRDEKLFF. The DNA for the CDR3 is TGTGCCAGCAGCTTAACGAGGGATGAAAAACTGTTTTTT.

This clone was detected many times. V and J are TRBV20-1 and TRBJ2-1; TRBD2 is a possible D gene (5 bases). Trimming pared 6 bases from V and 7 bases from J, leaving 7 bases between. This CDR3 region has 10 residues. Per the germline V gene, CDR1 is DFQATT and CDR2 is SNEGSKA (reference sequence). The CDR3 DNA is TGCAGTGCCAGGAGGAATGAGCAGTTCTTC. Protein: CSARRNEQFF.

This clone was detected a few times. The chain links TRBV19 to TRBJ2-1; 9 nucleotides agree with TRBD2. V trimming: 5 bases; J trimming: 4 bases; junction bases outside the gene matches: 9. This CDR3 has 16 amino acids. CDR1 is LNHDA, CDR2 SQIVND, per germline (reference sequence). The CDR3 here is CASSFSSSGVYNEQFF. CDR3 nucleotides: TGTGCCAGTAGTTTTTCGTCTAGCGGGGTTTACAATGAGCAGTTCTTC.

This clone was seen a few times. The V and J genes are TRBV7-6 and TRBJ2-1; no reliable D call. Germline CDR1 and CDR2: SGHVS and FNYEAQ. With 4 bases removed from V and 0 bases from J, the gap between germline ends came to 10 bases. The CDR3 sequence is 15 residues long. CDR3: CASSSIRNSYNEQFF. CDR3 bases: TGTGCCAGCAGCTCCATCAGGAACTCCTACAATGAGCAGTTCTTC.

The V call is TRBV5-1, the J call TRBJ2-5; the D gene is possibly TRBD1 (5 bases). Germline V gives CDR1 SGHRS, CDR2 YFSETQ. CDR3 length equals 14 residues. V gave up 3 bases and J gave up 5 bases, with 14 bases separating them. The CDR3 bases are TGCGCCAGCAGCTCGGCAGGGTCCCGTGAGACCCAGTACTTC. Protein sequence: CASSSAGSRETQYF.

This rearrangement joins TRBV5-1 to TRBJ1-2; 7 bases map to TRBD1. Per germline, CDR1 SGHRS and CDR2 YFSETQ. The ends lost 4 bases at V and 5 bases at J; junction bases unmatched: 5. The CDR3 is 13 amino acids. For the CDR3, the DNA is TGCGCCAGCAGCCCCGGGACAGAGTATGGCTACACCTTC. Amino acids: CASSPGTEYGYTF.

This clone was detected only a few times. This chain links TRBV5-1 with TRBJ2-7; 8 positions agree with TRBD2. The trim removed 3 bases at V and 3 bases at J, leaving 5 bases unmatched. The CDR3 runs 14 residues. Germline V lookup: CDR1 SGHRS, CDR2 YFSETQ. CDR3 sequence: CASSSAGEVYEQYF. CDR3 in DNA: TGCGCCAGCAGCTCAGCGGGAGAAGTCTACGAGCAGTACTTC. The whole variable domain, remainder taken from reference TRBV5-1 and TRBJ2-7, is KAGVTQTPRYLIKTRGQQVTLSCSPISGHRSVSWYQQTPGQGLQFLFEYFSETQRNKGNFPGRFSGRQFSNSRSEMNVSTLELGDSALYLCASSSAGEVYEQYFGPGTRLTVT.

This clone was seen only once. V usage is TRBV7-2 and J usage is TRBJ2-2; 9 bases are shared with TRBD1. CDR3 size: 16 residues. In germline, CDR1 is SGHTA, CDR2 FQGNSA. The J segment lost 4 bases and the V segment lost 4 bases, leaving 7 bases of the junction unmatched. CDR3 amino acids: CASSSYRGQGTGELFF. The CDR3 region has the DNA TGTGCCAGCAGCTCTTACAGGGGGCAGGGCACCGGGGAGCTGTTTTTT.

This clone was counted a few times. Other nucleotide sequences from this sample produce the same CDR3. The V call is TRBV5-4, the J call TRBJ2-3; no firm D call. This CDR3 is built from 15 residues. V lost 0 bases and J 3 bases, leaving 11 bases between the germline ends. The germline CDR1 and CDR2 sequences are SGHNT and YYREEE (reference sequence). The DNA of the CDR3 is TGTGCCAGCAGCTTGGAGCTAACCGGGACAGATACGCAGTATTTT. Translation gives CASSLELTGTDTQYF.

The chain combines TRBV30 with TRBJ1-1, with TRBD1 identical over 8 bases. Germline CDR1 GTSNPN, CDR2 SVGIG (reference sequence). The CDR3 runs to 13 residues. J lost 6 bases, V lost 3 bases, and 6 bases had no gene match. This CDR3 is CAWRTGEYAEAFF. The CDR3 DNA reads as TGTGCCTGGAGGACAGGGGAGTACGCTGAAGCTTTCTTT.